Listed below are T cell receptor beta chains from one sample, sequenced in a study of CD8+ T cells in alopecia areata. Profiling relied on immunoSEQ multiplex PCR, and the TCRdb table lists in-frame clones only, not all of them. The sample contains around 100,000 clones, around 60% of which appear only once. The specimen sequenced was CD4+ T cells sorted from blood. Receptors were obtained from a human donor in good health. The CDR3 runs from the conserved cysteine through the conserved F or W. The D gene is left open where the match is weak. Rows give clone size only sometimes, using once, few, many, or a class for an expanded clone.

d_gene | j_gene | abundance | v_gene | CDR3aa | CDR3nt
TRBD1 | TRBJ2-7 | - | TRBV29-1 | CSVADRADYEQYF | TGCAGCGTTGCGGACAGGGCGGACTACGAGCAGTACTTC
- | TRBJ2-3 | few | TRBV11-3 | CASSFGLNTDTQYF | TGTGCCAGCAGCTTCGGGCTTAACACAGATACGCAGTATTTT
- | TRBJ1-1 | - | TRBV2 | CASTGPGAFF | TGTGCCAGCACAGGCCCCGGGGCTTTCTTT
TRBD1 | TRBJ2-7 | - | TRBV4-2 | CASSPGQGGYEQYF | TGTGCCAGCAGCCCAGGACAGGGAGGTTACGAGCAGTACTTC
TRBD1 | TRBJ2-7 | - | TRBV4-3 | CASSQDLLPEQGDYEQYF | TGCGCCAGCAGCCAAGATCTTCTGCCGGAACAGGGGGACTACGAGCAGTACTTC
- | TRBJ1-6 | - | TRBV2 | CASRLGDSSPLHF | TGTGCCAGCAGGTTAGGGGATTCGTCACCCCTCCACTTT
TRBD2 | TRBJ2-3 | - | TRBV30 | CAWSVLLAGAADTQYF | TGTGCCTGGAGTGTACTACTAGCGGGGGCCGCAGATACGCAGTATTTT
- | TRBJ2-5 | - | TRBV9 | CARARSQQETQYF | TGTGCCCGCGCACGGTCTCAGCAAGAGACCCAGTACTTC
TRBD2 | TRBJ2-3 | - | TRBV4-2 | CASSQEPGGAADTQYF | TGTGCCAGCAGCCAAGAGCCGGGGGGGGCGGCAGATACGCAGTATTTT
- | TRBJ2-5 | few | TRBV29-1 | CSVDSVGQETQYF | TGCAGCGTTGACAGTGTGGGACAAGAGACCCAGTACTTC
TRBD1 | TRBJ2-7 | few | TRBV5-1 | CASTRDRDRYEQYF | TGCGCCAGCACCCGGGACAGGGATCGCTACGAGCAGTACTTC
- | TRBJ1-6 | - | TRBV19 | CASCRADNSPLHF | TGTGCCAGCTGCCGGGCTGATAATTCACCCCTCCACTTT
TRBD1 | TRBJ1-2 | - | TRBV5-1 | CASRLGTGDGYTF | TGCGCCAGCAGGCTGGGGACAGGGGACGGCTACACCTTC
- | TRBJ2-3 | - | TRBV28 | CASTVKVWADTQYF | TGTGCCAGCACCGTAAAGGTGTGGGCAGATACGCAGTATTTT
- | TRBJ2-5 | few | TRBV6-6 | CASSYSRSEETQYF | TGTGCCAGCAGTTACTCGAGGAGTGAAGAGACCCAGTACTTC
- | TRBJ1-2 | few | TRBV29-1 | CSVDPTNYGYTF | TGCAGCGTTGATCCAACTAACTATGGCTACACCTTC
- | TRBJ2-7 | - | TRBV25-1 | CACPLIGITYEQYF | TGTGCCTGCCCATTAATCGGGATCACCTACGAGCAGTACTTC
- | TRBJ1-1 | - | TRBV30 | CAWTGALKGAFF | TGTGCCTGGACAGGGGCTCTGAAGGGAGCTTTCTTT
TRBD1 | TRBJ2-7 | few | TRBV5-1 | CASSVRDRGLYEQYF | TGCGCCAGCAGCGTCCGGGACAGGGGGCTCTACGAGCAGTACTTC
- | TRBJ2-3 | - | TRBV2 | CASIRSTDTQYF | TGTGCCAGCATTAGGTCGACAGATACGCAGTATTTT
- | TRBJ2-1 | few | TRBV7-2 | CASSRGVRYNEQFF | TGTGCCAGCAGCAGGGGCGTCCGGTACAATGAGCAGTTCTTC
- | TRBJ2-3 | - | TRBV4-2 | CASSLPANADTQYF | TGTGCCAGCAGCCTCCCCGCAAATGCAGATACGCAGTATTTT
- | TRBJ1-2 | - | TRBV27 | CASSLGVPFYGYTF | TGTGCCAGCAGTTTAGGGGTCCCTTTCTATGGCTACACCTTC